These 28 T cell receptor beta chains share one sample of origin, sequenced in a study of T-cell memory formation after mild COVID-19. TCRdb re-analysed the 5' RACE reads in MiXCR, keeping a single row per CDR3 protein. The sample lists 150,000 to 200,000 distinct CDR3 sequences; roughly 15% were seen once. Sequencing was performed on PBMCs or a T cell subset sorted from them (not recorded which). These receptors were obtained from an adult woman who had mild COVID-19 (a few samples of this study predate the infection). Cell type and time point are not known.

The chain recombines TRBV7-2 with TRBJ2-1, with 11 bases matching TRBD2. The CDR3 covers 17 residues. V lost 4 bases, J lost 1 base, and 6 bases stayed unmatched. Germline V gives CDR1 SGHTA, CDR2 FQGNSA. DNA of the CDR3: TGTGCCAGCAGCTATACGACTAGCGGGGCATCCTACAATGAGCAGTTCTTC. Translation: CASSYTTSGASYNEQFF.

There are a few counts of this clonotype. The chain employs TRBV24-1 and TRBJ2-1; D may be TRBD1 (5 bases). The CDR3 consists of 14 residues. Trimming took off 3 bases at V and 3 bases at J, with 8 bases between the two ends. The germline gives CDR1 KGHDR, CDR2 SFDVKD. CDR3 amino acids: CATSDADSYNEQFF. In DNA, the CDR3 is TGTGCCACCAGTGATGCCGACAGCTACAATGAGCAGTTCTTC.

V usage is TRBV20-1 and J usage is TRBJ2-7; the match to TRBD2 covers 7 bases. Germline CDR1 is DFQATT and CDR2 is SNEGSKA (reference sequence). After removal of 3 bases from V and 3 bases from J, the junction contained 2 bases not matched to a gene. The CDR3 loop spans 12 amino acids. DNA of the CDR3: TGCAGTGCTAGCACGGGGGGCTACGAGCAGTACTTC. Translating it yields CSASTGGYEQYF.

The chain carries TRBV14 and TRBJ1-2; perhaps TRBD1 as D (5 bases). From germline, CDR1 is SGHDN and CDR2 FVKESK. V was clipped by 4 bases and J by 8 bases, with 11 bases between them. The CDR3 totals 12 residues. CDR3 nucleotides: TGTGCCAGCAGCCCAGGGAGTAGGGGCTACACCTTC. Its protein is CASSPGSRGYTF. The whole variable domain, remainder taken from reference TRBV14 and TRBJ1-2, is EAGVTQFPSHSVIEKGQTVTLRCDPISGHDNLYWYRRVMGKEIKFLLHFVKESKQDESGMPNNRFLAERTGGTYSTLKVQPAELEDSGVYFCASSPGSRGYTFGSGTRLTVV.

This chain links TRBV12-3 or TRBV12-4 with TRBJ2-3; D uncertain. Trimming cost V 7 bases and J 2 bases, with 13 bases left between them. The CDR3 sequence is 14 residues long. The CDR3 protein is CASTLAAYTDTQYF. The CDR3 DNA reads as TGTGCCAGCACCTTAGCTGCATACACAGATACGCAGTATTTT.

This clonotype showed up just a few times. The rearrangement links TRBV12-3 or TRBV12-4 to TRBJ2-7; maybe TRBD1 (6 bases). The CDR3 consists of 14 residues. V was trimmed by 4 bases and J by 2 bases, leaving 12 bases between them. The CDR3 DNA reads TGTGCCAGCAGTTCTTGGACAGAAACCTACGAGCAGTACTTC. The encoded protein is CASSSWTETYEQYF.

The chain links TRBV2 to TRBJ2-4, with 7 bases identical to TRBD1. The V segment lost 0 bases and the J segment 0 bases; nucleotides outside the gene matches: 8. Germline values: CDR1 SNHLY, CDR2 FYNNEI. CDR3 length: 18 amino acids. The DNA of the CDR3 is TGTGCCAGCAGTGAAGCCCTAGGGGGCTCGATAGCCAAAAACATTCAGTACTTC. As protein: CASSEALGGSIAKNIQYF.

The chain uses TRBV18 and TRBJ2-7; D could derive from TRBD1 or TRBD2 (6 bases each). V was trimmed by 6 bases and J by 0 bases, leaving 15 bases between them. The V gene's germline CDR1 is KGHSH and CDR2 LQKENI. The CDR3 loop spans 15 amino acids. The CDR3 DNA sequence: TGTGCCAGCTCTCCCGGTGCGGGACACTCCTACGAGCAGTACTTC. Protein: CASSPGAGHSYEQYF.

CDR3 nucleotide sequence: TGTGCCAGCAGCCAGGACCCGTATGGTACGCAGTATTTT. Translated: CASSQDPYGTQYF. This sequence joins TRBV5-6 and TRBJ2-3; D is ambiguous. In germline, CDR1 is SGHDT, CDR2 YYEEEE. This CDR3 is built from 13 residues. The V and J ends lost 4 bases and 8 bases respectively, with 14 bases between them.

V gene TRBV28 combines with J gene TRBJ1-6, with D unclear. The germline CDR1 and CDR2 sequences are MDHEN and SYDVKM. Trimming removed 7 bases at V and 7 bases at J, with 14 bases between. This CDR3 is 14 amino acids long. The CDR3 DNA follows: TGTGCCAGCAACTCCCGGAAGAAGAATTCACCCCTCCACTTT. Translated, it gives CASNSRKKNSPLHF.

This clonotype was observed a few times. The chain employs TRBV5-1 and TRBJ2-1; possibly TRBD2 for D (6 bases). Germline loops: CDR1 SGHRS, CDR2 YFSETQ. V lost 0 bases, J lost 4 bases, and 11 bases lay in between. The CDR3 sequence is 15 residues long. DNA for the CDR3: TGCGCCAGCAGCTTGGCGGGGGAAAATTACAATGAGCAGTTCTTC. Residues: CASSLAGENYNEQFF.

The chain recombines TRBV7-9 with TRBJ2-7; possible D gene TRBD2, 7 bases. Germline assignment: CDR1 SEHNR and CDR2 FQNEAQ (reference sequence). V lost 0 bases and J lost 2, with 11 bases in between. The length of the CDR3 is 15 residues. The DNA of the CDR3 is TGTGCCAGCAGCTTAGCGGGGGGGGCCCCCTACGAGCAGTACTTC. This gives the protein CASSLAGGAPYEQYF.

The chain couples TRBV5-1 to TRBJ2-1; 7 nucleotides agree with TRBD2. This CDR3 spans 14 amino acids. Trimming took 0 bases from V and 8 from J; bases not matched to a gene: 5. Germline CDR1 is SGHRS and CDR2 is YFSETQ. CDR3 protein: CASSLGTREDEQFF. The CDR3 DNA is TGCGCCAGCAGCTTGGGTACCCGGGAGGATGAGCAGTTCTTC.

CDR3 DNA: TGCAGTGCTGTCGCCGTGGGGCTTTGGGAGCAGTTCTTC. It yields the protein CSAVAVGLWEQFF. The J gene is TRBJ2-1, the V gene TRBV20-1, with D perhaps TRBD1 (5 bases). This CDR3 comprises 13 residues. Between the trimmed V and J ends, which lost 5 bases and 10 bases, there was a span of 18 bases. Germline V gene sequence: CDR1 DFQATT, CDR2 SNEGSKA (reference sequence).

CDR3 DNA: TGTGCCAGCAGTAAGCGGAAGGGTCAATACAATGAGCAGTTCTTC. This encodes CASSKRKGQYNEQFF. The chain couples TRBV6-2 or TRBV6-3 to TRBJ2-1; weak D call: TRBD2 (5 bases). Trimming left V 5 bases short and J 4 bases short, with 15 bases between. CDR3 length: 15 amino acids. Looked up from germline, CDR1 is MNHEY and CDR2 is SVGEGT.

The CDR3 nucleotides read TGTGCCAGCAGTGAATTACCGTACAATGAGCAGTTCTTC. It translates to CASSELPYNEQFF. J is TRBJ2-1 and V is TRBV6-4, with D unclear. CDR1 is MRHNA and CDR2 is SNTAGT in the germline V gene. V was cut by 3 bases and J by 4 bases, with 7 bases left in between. The CDR3 is 13 residues long.

The J gene is TRBJ2-1, the V gene TRBV5-1; the D gene could be TRBD1 or TRBD2 (5 bases each). The V and J ends lost 5 bases and 4 bases respectively, with 13 bases between them. Looked up from germline, CDR1 is SGHRS and CDR2 is YFSETQ. The CDR3 runs 14 residues. The CDR3 spells CASSEQERYNEQFF. CDR3 sequence (DNA): TGCGCCAGCAGTGAACAGGAGCGGTACAATGAGCAGTTCTTC.

This clonotype was found a few times. The chain couples TRBV24-1 to TRBJ2-2; unclear D gene. In germline, CDR1 is KGHDR, CDR2 SFDVKD. The CDR3 totals 16 residues. The V end lost 5 bases, the J end lost 5 bases, and 17 bases lay between the germline ends. CDR3 nucleotide sequence: TGTGCCACCAGTGCCATCGTGGGCGTAGGTACCGGGGAGCTGTTTTTT. This codes for CATSAIVGVGTGELFF.

The chain has TRBV3-1 and TRBJ2-3; the D gene is possibly TRBD1 (6 bases). CDR3 length equals 15 residues. The ends were cut back, 1 base at V and 2 bases at J, with 10 bases in the middle. Germline lookup yields CDR1 LGHDT and CDR2 YNNKEL (reference sequence). The CDR3 DNA reads as TGTGCCAGCAGCCAAGGGTGGGGGCCCACAGATACGCAGTATTTT. It encodes CASSQGWGPTDTQYF.

This clonotype was picked up a small number of times. The chain has TRBV5-6 and TRBJ2-3; D may be TRBD2 (6 bases). With 4 bases removed from V and 7 bases from J, the gap between germline ends came to 13 bases. CDR3 size: 13 residues. The germline V gene has CDR1 SGHDT and CDR2 YYEEEE. The CDR3, as DNA: TGTGCCAGCAGCCTGGGCGGGGTCTATACGCAGTATTTT. It is translated as CASSLGGVYTQYF.

The chain combines TRBV5-1 with TRBJ2-1, with D possibly being TRBD1 (6 bases). From germline, CDR1 is SGHRS and CDR2 YFSETQ. Trimming cost V 2 bases and J 1 base, with 10 bases left between them. The CDR3 is 15 residues long. CDR3 protein: CASSFTGWSYNEQFF. The CDR3 DNA follows: TGCGCCAGCAGCTTCACAGGGTGGTCCTACAATGAGCAGTTCTTC.

This clonotype has a handful of counts. The chain uses TRBV7-9 and TRBJ2-7, with a possible D match to TRBD2 (7 bases). Per the germline V gene, CDR1 is SEHNR and CDR2 is FQNEAQ (reference sequence). This CDR3 is built from 13 residues. The V end lost 7 bases, the J end lost 6 bases, and 16 bases lay between the germline ends. The CDR3 sequence: CASTTGRGAEQYF. The CDR3 region has the DNA TGTGCCAGCACAACCGGACGGGGGGCCGAGCAGTACTTC.

This clonotype was counted a few times. The V call is TRBV13, the J call TRBJ1-6; no definite D call. Germline loops: CDR1 PRHDT, CDR2 FYEKMQ (reference sequence). Trimming took off 0 bases at V and 17 bases at J, with 11 bases between the two ends. CDR3 length: 12 residues. CDR3 loop: CASSLGDRSVHF. CDR3 bases: TGTGCCAGCAGCTTAGGGGACCGGTCAGTCCACTTT.

This clonotype turned up a few times. This chain links TRBV14 with TRBJ2-7, with 7 bases lining up with TRBD1. Germline trimming cut 4 bases from V and 2 bases from J; bases unmatched to any gene: 5. Germline assignment: CDR1 SGHDN and CDR2 FVKESK. CDR3 length equals 14 residues. CDR3 residues: CASSPLTGAYEQYF. CDR3 coding DNA: TGTGCCAGCAGCCCACTAACAGGGGCCTACGAGCAGTACTTC.

This clonotype was seen more than once but under ten times. The V gene is TRBV4-3, the J gene TRBJ2-7, with D perhaps matching TRBD1 (5 bases). This CDR3 spans 17 amino acids. Germline CDR1 reads LGHNA; CDR2 reads YSLEER. Trimming left V 0 bases short and J 3 bases short, with 18 bases between. The CDR3: CASSQDVGRAIIYEQYF. The CDR3 DNA follows: TGCGCCAGCAGCCAAGATGTTGGCAGGGCGATAATCTACGAGCAGTACTTC.

Comment on this clonotype: This clone may be a read error of a much larger clone one base away. The V call is TRBV5-1, the J call TRBJ2-3, with D unresolved. There are 13 residues in the CDR3. V was shortened by 5 bases and J by 4 bases, with 11 bases between the two germline ends. Germline CDR1 is SGHRS and CDR2 is YFSETQ. CDR3 sequence reads: CASRSWSSDTQYF. In DNA form, the CDR3 reads TGCGCCAGCAGATCCTGGTCCTCAGATACGCAGTATTTT.

In its sample, this clonotype was seen many times. The chain employs TRBV7-9 and TRBJ2-5, with D uncertain. This CDR3 comprises 16 residues. V was cut by 1 base and J by 1 base, with 13 bases left in between. Germline V gene lookup returns CDR1 SEHNR and CDR2 FQNEAQ (reference sequence). CDR3 sequence: CASSLVGRALQETQYF. The DNA for the CDR3 is TGTGCCAGCAGCTTAGTTGGCCGGGCCCTCCAAGAGACCCAGTACTTC.

This clonotype was observed at least ten times. The chain carries TRBV7-2 and TRBJ1-4; D might be TRBD1 (6 bases). The CDR3 spans 17 residues. CDR1 is SGHTA, CDR2 FQGNSA, per germline. Trimming removed 1 base at V and 4 bases at J, with 16 bases between. This CDR3 is CASSLDGQSLINEKLFF. CDR3 nucleotides: TGTGCCAGCAGCTTAGACGGACAGAGCCTTATTAATGAAAAACTGTTTTTT.